The sample holds one count of the clone carrying this T cell receptor (beta chain). Its target is not known. The data were obtained in a study of T cells in localized non-small cell lung cancer. Study-wide results and limits: Among the tissues sampled, uninvolved adjacent lung had the highest T cell clonality, above tumor.

The method was immunoSEQ multiplex PCR; TCRdb's version includes in-frame clones alone and lacks a portion of them. The sample consists of approximately 30,000 clones, 93% of them appearing once. The material was peripheral blood, obtained before any cancer treatment. The TCR sequence derives from a female donor of 60 years or more with stage I lung adenocarcinoma.

The CDR3 sequence: CSVKREMEFF. The CDR3 bases are TGCAGCGTTAAGAGGGAGATGGAGTTCTTC. The genes are TRBV29-1 and TRBJ2-1; maybe TRBD2 (5 bases). CDR3 length: 10 residues. V gave up 5 bases and J gave up 14 bases, with 13 bases separating them. Germline V lookup: CDR1 SQVTM, CDR2 ANQGSEA.